This T cell receptor beta chain was obtained from a study of T cells in Graves' hyperthyroidism and ophthalmopathy. Germline loops: CDR1 KGHDR, CDR2 SFDVKD. The CDR3 has 15 amino acids. V gave up 4 bases and J gave up 5 bases; unmatched junction bases: 5. Template material for amplifying TCR beta CDR3 regions consisted of RNA transcripts. Using the HTBI primer set, a first-round RT-PCR was run on the TCR CDR3. TCRdb itself ran the multiplex PCR reads through MiXCR, one entry per CDR3 protein. The sample holds about 560,000 distinct CDR3 sequences, under 60% seen once. Study results and caveats: Clonotypes that were expanded in thyroid above 0.001 mostly appeared in blood too. Patients with ophthalmopathy were separated from those with stable hyperthyroidism by a 13 V-J model. Ophthalmopathy onset followed model prediction by a median about 6.5 months.

A remark on this clonotype: Antigen specificity is unknown.

The chain is built from TRBV24-1 and TRBJ2-3, with 10 bases matching TRBD1. Sequencing used peripheral blood or thyroid tissue (not recorded which). This clonotype originated in a woman aged 18-30 years with Graves' hyperthyroidism. CDR3 sequence: CATSDGQGDIDTQYF. CDR3 coding DNA: TGTGCCACCAGTGACGGACAGGGGGATATAGATACGCAGTATTTT.